This entry describes one TCR beta chain. No cognate antigen has been identified for it. Base qualities are missing; no much larger clone stands one base away. This entry is derived from a study of CD8 T cells in ankylosing spondylitis (TCRdb year 2017). About the study as a whole: To find TCR variants linked to disease, the study profiled T cell receptor beta repertoires in ankylosing spondylitis patients and healthy donors. The whole study cohort included 108 healthy donors and about two dozen ankylosing spondylitis patients. Peripheral blood samples were taken, and synovial fluid was additionally collected from ankylosing spondylitis patients. Broader findings and caveats from the paper: A CD8+ phenotype was shown by the disease-linked clones, which were found at relatively low frequencies in peripheral blood. A TCR beta motif of several highly homologous amino acid variants appeared characteristic of blood from ankylosing spondylitis patients. The disease-linked clones were reported as significantly enriched in matched synovial fluid samples from ankylosing spondylitis patients. Some motif variants had previously been reported in the synovial fluid and blood of reactive arthritis patients, which suggests shared mechanisms of disease initiation.

V trim: 4 bases; J trim: 4 bases; unmatched bases: 9. CDR1 and CDR2 are drawn from the germline V gene (reference sequence): SGHKS, YYEKEE. The CDR3 goes from the cysteine to the phenylalanine over 16 residues. Only the CDR3 region is kept as DNA, spanning 48 bases read in frame from base 1. The data were produced on an Illumina HiSeq 2500. TCR beta libraries were prepared by quantitative 5'-RACE with molecular barcodes. As for how the authors treated the data: A new computational method based on a probabilistic model of VDJ rearrangement was used to identify disease-linked TCR variants. TCRdb trimmed public reads at Q25 via fastp, called clones via MiXCR and kept in-frame beta chains. Rows with one shared CDR3 protein collapse into an entry with the most common genes and DNA. The V and J calls were determined by TCRdb, not by the authors. The sample table records fewer than 400,000 distinct CDR3 sequences; approximately 20% of these occur just once. In total, the top ten clones hold roughly a sixth of the sample.

The TCR sequence derives from a male donor with ankylosing spondylitis. Sequencing input: blood, either unsorted or a sorted T cell fraction (not recorded which). This chain joins TRBV5-5 to TRBJ2-7; 12 of the junction bases match TRBD2. The nucleotide sequence is given as TGTGCCAGCAGCCCCTCCCTGGGACTAGCGGGTTACGAGCAGTACTTC. It codes for CASSPSLGLAGYEQYF.